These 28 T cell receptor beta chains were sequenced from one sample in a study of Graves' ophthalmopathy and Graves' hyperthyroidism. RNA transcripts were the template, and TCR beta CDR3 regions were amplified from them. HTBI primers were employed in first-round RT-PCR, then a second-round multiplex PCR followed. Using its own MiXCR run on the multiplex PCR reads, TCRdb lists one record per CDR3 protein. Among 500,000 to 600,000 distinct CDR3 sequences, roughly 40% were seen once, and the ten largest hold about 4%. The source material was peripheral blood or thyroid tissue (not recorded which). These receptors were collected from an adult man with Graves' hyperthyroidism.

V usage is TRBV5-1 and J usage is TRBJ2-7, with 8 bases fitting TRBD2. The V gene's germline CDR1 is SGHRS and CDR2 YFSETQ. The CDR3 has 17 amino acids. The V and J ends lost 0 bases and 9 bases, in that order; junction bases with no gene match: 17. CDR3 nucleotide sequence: TGCGCCAGCAGCTTGGTAATAGCGGGGACTAACACAGATACGCAGTACTTC. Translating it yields CASSLVIAGTNTDTQYF.

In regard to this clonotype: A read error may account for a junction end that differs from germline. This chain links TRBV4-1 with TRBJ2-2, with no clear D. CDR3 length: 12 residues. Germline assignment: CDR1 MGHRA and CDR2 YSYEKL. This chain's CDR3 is CASSQATEELFF. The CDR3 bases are TGTGCCAGCAGCCAAGCAACAGAGGAGCTGTTTTTT.

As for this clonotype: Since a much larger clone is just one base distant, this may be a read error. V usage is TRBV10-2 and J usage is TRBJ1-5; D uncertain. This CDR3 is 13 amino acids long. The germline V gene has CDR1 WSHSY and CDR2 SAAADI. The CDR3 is CASRENSNQPRHF. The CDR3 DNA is TGCGCCAGCAGGGAGAATAGCAATCAGCCCCGGCATTTT.

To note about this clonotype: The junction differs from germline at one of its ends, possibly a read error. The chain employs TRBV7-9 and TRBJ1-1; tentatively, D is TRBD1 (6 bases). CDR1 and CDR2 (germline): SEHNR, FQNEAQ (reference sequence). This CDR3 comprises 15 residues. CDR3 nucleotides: TGTGCCAGCAGCCATGAGACAGGAGTGTGGACTGTAGCTTTCTTT. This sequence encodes CASSHETGVWTVAFF.

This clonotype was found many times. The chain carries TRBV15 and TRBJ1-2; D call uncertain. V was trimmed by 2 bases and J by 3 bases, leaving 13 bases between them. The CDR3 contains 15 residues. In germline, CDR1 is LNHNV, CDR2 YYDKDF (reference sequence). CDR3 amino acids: CATSRSARGDYGYTF. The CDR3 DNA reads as TGTGCCACCAGCAGATCTGCCCGGGGAGACTATGGCTACACCTTC.

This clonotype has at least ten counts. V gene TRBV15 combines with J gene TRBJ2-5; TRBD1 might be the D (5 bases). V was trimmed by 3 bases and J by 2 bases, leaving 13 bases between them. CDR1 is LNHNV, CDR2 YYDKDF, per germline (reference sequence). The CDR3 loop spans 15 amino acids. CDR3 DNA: TGTGCCACCAGCAGGGTTGACAGACAGCAAGAGACCCAGTACTTC. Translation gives CATSRVDRQQETQYF. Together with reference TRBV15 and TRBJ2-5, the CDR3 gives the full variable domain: DAMVIQNPRYQVTQFGKPVTLSCSQTLNHNVMYWYQQKSSQAPKLLFHYYDKDFNNEADTPDNFQSRRPNTSFCFLDIRSPGLGDTAMYLCATSRVDRQQETQYFGPGTRLLVL.

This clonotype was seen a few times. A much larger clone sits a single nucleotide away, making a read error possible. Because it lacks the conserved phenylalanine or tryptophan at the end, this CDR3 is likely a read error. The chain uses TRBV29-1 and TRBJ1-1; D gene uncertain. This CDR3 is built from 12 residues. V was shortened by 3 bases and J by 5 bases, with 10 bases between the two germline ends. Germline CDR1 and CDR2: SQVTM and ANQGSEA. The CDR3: CSVEWQKTEAFS. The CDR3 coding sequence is TGCAGCGTTGAGTGGCAAAAAACTGAAGCTTTCTCT.

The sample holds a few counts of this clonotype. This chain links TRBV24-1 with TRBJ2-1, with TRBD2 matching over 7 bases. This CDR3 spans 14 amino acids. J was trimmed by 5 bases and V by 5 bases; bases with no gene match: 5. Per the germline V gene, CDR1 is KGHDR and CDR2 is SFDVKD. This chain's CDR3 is CATSVERGNNEQFF. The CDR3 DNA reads TGTGCCACCAGTGTAGAGCGGGGTAACAATGAGCAGTTCTTC.

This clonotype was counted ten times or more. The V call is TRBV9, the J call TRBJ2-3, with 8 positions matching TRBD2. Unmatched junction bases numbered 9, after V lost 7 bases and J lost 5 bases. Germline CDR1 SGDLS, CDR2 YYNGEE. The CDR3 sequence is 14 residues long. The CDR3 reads CASGPGLGRDTQYF. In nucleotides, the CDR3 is TGTGCCAGCGGTCCGGGACTAGGAAGAGATACGCAGTATTTT.

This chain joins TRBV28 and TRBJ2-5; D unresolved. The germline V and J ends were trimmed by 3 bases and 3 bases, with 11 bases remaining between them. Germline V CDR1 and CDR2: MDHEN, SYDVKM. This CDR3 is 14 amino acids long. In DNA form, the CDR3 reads TGTGCCAGCAGTTTCTTTGACAACGAAGAGACCCAGTACTTC. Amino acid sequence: CASSFFDNEETQYF.

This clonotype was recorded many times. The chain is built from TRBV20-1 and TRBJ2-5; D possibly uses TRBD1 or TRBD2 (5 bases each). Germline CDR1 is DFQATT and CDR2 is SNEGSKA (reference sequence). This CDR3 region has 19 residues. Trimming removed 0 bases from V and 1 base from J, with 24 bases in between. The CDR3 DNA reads TGCAGTGCTAGAGAACGGCAACCGGGGCCAAGGTTGGGCCAAGAGACCCAGTACTTC. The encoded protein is CSARERQPGPRLGQETQYF.

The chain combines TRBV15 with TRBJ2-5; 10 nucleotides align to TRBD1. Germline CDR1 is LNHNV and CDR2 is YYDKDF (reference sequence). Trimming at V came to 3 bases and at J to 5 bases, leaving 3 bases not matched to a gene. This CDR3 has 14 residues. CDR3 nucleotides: TGTGCCACCAGCAGGACAGGGGGCAGGGAGACCCAGTACTTC. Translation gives CATSRTGGRETQYF.

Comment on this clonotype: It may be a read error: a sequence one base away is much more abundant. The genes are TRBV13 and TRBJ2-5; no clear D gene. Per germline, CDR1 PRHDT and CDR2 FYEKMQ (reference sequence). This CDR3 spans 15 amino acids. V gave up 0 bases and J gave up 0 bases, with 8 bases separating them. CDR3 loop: CASSLGATHQETQYF. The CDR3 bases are TGTGCCAGCAGCTTAGGGGCTACCCACCAAGAGACCCAGTACTTC.

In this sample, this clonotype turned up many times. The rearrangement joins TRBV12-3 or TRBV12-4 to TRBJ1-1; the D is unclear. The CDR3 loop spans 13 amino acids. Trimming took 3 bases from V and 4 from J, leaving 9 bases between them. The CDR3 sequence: CASSFSGPTEAFF. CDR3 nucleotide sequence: TGTGCCAGCAGTTTTTCAGGACCCACTGAAGCTTTCTTT.

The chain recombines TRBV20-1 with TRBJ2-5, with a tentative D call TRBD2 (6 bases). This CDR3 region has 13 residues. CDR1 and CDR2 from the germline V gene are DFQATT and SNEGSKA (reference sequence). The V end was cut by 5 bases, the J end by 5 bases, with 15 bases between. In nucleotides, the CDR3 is TGCAGTGCTGTACGCGGGACCGCGGAGACCCAGTACTTC. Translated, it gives CSAVRGTAETQYF.

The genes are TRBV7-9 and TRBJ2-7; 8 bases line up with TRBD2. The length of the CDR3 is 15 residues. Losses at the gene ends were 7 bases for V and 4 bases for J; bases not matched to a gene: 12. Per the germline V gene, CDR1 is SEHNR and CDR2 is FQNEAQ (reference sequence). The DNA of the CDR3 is TGTGCCAGCACCCCCCGGGGGAGCGGGGGTTACGAGCAGTACTTC. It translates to CASTPRGSGGYEQYF.

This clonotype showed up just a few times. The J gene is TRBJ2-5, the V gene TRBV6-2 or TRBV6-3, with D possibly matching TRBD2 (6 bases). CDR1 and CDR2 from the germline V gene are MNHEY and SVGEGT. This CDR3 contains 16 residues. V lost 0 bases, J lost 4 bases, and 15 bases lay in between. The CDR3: CASSYSRGLGSETQYF. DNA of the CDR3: TGTGCCAGCAGTTACTCGCGGGGCCTCGGTTCAGAGACCCAGTACTTC.

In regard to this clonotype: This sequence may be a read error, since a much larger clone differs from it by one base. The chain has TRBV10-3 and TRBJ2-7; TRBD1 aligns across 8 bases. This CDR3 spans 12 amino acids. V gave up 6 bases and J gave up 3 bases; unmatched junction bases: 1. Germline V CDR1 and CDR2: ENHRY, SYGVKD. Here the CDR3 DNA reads TGTGCCATCAGCGGACAGGGCTACGAGCAGTACTTC. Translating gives CAISGQGYEQYF.

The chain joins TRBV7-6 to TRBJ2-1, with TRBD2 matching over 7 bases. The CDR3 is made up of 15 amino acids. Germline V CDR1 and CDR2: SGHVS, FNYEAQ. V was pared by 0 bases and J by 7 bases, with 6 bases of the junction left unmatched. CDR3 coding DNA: TGTGCCAGCAGCTTAGCGTTGTCTAGCGGAAATGAGCAGTTCTTC. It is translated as CASSLALSSGNEQFF.

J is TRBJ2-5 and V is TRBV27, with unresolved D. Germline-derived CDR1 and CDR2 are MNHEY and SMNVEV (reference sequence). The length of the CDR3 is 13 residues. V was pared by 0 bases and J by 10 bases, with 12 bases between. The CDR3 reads CASSLSFSRIQYF. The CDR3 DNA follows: TGTGCCAGCAGTTTATCGTTTAGCCGGATCCAGTACTTC.

The CDR3 is CASSSQGQGRSPLHF. The CDR3 coding sequence is TGTGCCAGCAGTTCACAAGGACAGGGTCGTTCACCCCTCCACTTT. This chain joins TRBV27 and TRBJ1-6; TRBD1 matches at 8 bases. The CDR3 has 15 amino acids. The V segment lost 4 bases and the J segment 9 bases; nucleotides outside the gene matches: 8. Per the germline V gene, CDR1 is MNHEY and CDR2 is SMNVEV (reference sequence).

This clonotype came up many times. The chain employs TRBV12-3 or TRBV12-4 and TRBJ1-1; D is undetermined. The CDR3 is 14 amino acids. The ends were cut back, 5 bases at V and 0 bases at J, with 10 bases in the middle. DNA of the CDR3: TGTGCCAGCAGTCCGACAATTATGAACACTGAAGCTTTCTTT. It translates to CASSPTIMNTEAFF.

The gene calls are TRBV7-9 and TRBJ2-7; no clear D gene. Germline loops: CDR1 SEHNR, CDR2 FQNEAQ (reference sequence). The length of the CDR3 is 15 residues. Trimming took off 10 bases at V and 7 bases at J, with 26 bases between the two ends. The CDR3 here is CAISESGRPGNEQYF. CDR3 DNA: TGTGCCATCAGTGAGTCAGGCAGGCCTGGCAATGAGCAGTACTTC. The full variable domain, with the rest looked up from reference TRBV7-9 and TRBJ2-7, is DTGVSQNPRHKITKRGQNVTFRCDPISEHNRLYWYRQTLGQGPEFLTYFQNEAQLEKSRLLSDRFSAERPKGSFSTLEIQRTEQGDSAMYLCAISESGRPGNEQYFGPGTRLTVT.

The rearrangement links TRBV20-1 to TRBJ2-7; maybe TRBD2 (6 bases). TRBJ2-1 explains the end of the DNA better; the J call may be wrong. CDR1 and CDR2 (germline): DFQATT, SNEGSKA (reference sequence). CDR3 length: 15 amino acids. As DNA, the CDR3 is TGCAGTGCTAGTGGGTCGCCAGCGGGTTACAATGAGCAGTTCTTC. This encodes CSASGSPAGYNEQFF.

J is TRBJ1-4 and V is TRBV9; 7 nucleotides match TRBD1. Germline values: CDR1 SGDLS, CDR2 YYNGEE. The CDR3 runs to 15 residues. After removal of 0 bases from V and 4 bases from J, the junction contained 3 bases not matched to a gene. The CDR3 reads CASSVATGSNEKLFF. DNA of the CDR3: TGTGCCAGCAGCGTAGCGACAGGGAGTAATGAAAAACTGTTTTTT. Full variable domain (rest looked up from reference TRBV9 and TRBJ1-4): DSGVTQTPKHLITATGQRVTLRCSPRSGDLSVYWYQQSLDQGLQFLIQYYNGEERAKGNILERFSAQQFPDLHSELNLSSLELGDSALYFCASSVATGSNEKLFFGSGTQLSVL.

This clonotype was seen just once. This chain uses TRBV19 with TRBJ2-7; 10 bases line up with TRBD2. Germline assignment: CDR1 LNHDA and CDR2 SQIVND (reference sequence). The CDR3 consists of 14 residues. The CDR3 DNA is TGTGCTAGAGATCCTAGCGGGAGCTCCTACGAGCAGTACTTC. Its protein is CARDPSGSSYEQYF.

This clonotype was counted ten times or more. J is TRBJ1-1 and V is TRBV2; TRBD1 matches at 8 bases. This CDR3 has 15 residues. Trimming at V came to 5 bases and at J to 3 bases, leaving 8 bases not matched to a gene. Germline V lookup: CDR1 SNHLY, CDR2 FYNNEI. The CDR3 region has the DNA TGTGCCAGCAGTCCAGGGGGCGAGTATTACACTGAAGCTTTCTTT. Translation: CASSPGGEYYTEAFF.

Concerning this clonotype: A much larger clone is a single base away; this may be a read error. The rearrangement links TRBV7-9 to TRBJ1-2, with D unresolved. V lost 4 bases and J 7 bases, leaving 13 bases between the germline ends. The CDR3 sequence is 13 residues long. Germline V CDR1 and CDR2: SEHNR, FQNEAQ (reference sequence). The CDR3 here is CASSSEVGSGYTF. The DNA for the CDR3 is TGTGCCAGCAGCTCAGAAGTGGGGAGTGGCTACACCTTC.